This TCR beta chain stems from a study of blood T cell repertoires in COVID-19. The CDR3 runs 20 residues. Losses at the gene ends were 2 bases for V and 0 bases for J; bases not matched to a gene: 14. Looked up from germline, CDR1 is MNHEY and CDR2 is SVGEGT. Per the original methods: Amplifying reference gene primers gave estimates of nucleated cell counts. Data came from immunoSEQ multiplex PCR; TCRdb stores just in-frame clones and leaves some out. Clone size and V and J calls were adopted from that table, with D and trimming inferred from the DNA. Of 250,000 to 300,000 clones in the sample, less than 85% were seen once.

The clonotype originates from a man aged 55 to 70 who had recovered from COVID-19. This chain uses TRBV6-2 or TRBV6-3 with TRBJ2-1, with 9 bases identical to TRBD2. The sequenced sample consisted of peripheral blood. CDR3 nucleotides: TGTGCCAGCAGTTACCCCCTTAAGGGCGGGGGGGCGAGCTCCTACAATGAGCAGTTCTTC. It yields the protein CASSYPLKGGGASSYNEQFF.